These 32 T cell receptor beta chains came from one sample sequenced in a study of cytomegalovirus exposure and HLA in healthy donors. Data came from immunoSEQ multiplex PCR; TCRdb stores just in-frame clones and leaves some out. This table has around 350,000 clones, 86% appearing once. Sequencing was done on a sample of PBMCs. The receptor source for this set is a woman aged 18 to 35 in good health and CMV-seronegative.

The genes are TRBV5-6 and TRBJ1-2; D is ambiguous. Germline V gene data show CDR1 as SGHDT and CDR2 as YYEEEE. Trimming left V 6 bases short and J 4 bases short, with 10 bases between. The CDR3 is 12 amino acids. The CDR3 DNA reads TGTGCCAGCACCCGGTTGGTCTATGGCTACACCTTC. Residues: CASTRLVYGYTF. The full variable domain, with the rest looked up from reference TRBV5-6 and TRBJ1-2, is DAGVTQSPTHLIKTRGQQVTLRCSPKSGHDTVSWYQQALGQGPQFIFQYYEEEERQRGNFPDRFSGHQFPNYSSELNVNALLLGDSALYLCASTRLVYGYTFGSGTRLTVV.

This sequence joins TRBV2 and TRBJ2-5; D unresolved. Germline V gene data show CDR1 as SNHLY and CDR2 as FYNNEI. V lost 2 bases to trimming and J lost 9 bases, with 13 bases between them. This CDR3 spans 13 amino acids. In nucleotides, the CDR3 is TGTGCCAGCAGTGAATCGTCAGTGGTGCCCCAGTACTTC. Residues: CASSESSVVPQYF. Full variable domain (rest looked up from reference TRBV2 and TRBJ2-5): EPEVTQTPSHQVTQMGQEVILRCVPISNHLYFYWYRQILGQKVEFLVSFYNNEISEKSEIFDDQFSVERPDGSNFTLKIRSTKLEDSAMYFCASSESSVVPQYFGPGTRLLVL.

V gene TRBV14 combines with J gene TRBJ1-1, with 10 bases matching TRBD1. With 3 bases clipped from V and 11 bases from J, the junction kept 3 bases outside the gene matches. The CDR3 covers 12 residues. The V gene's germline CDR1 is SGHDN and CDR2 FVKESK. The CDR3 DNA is TGTGCCAGCAGCCAGTGGGACAGGGGCGCTTTCTTT. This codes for CASSQWDRGAFF.

The DNA for the CDR3 is TGCGCCAGCAGCGGCCCAGCGGGGGACTCGGATACGCAGTATTTT. This gives the protein CASSGPAGDSDTQYF. The chain uses TRBV5-1 and TRBJ2-3; 8 nucleotides line up with TRBD2. The CDR3 totals 15 residues. Germline CDR1 SGHRS, CDR2 YFSETQ. Trimming at V came to 4 bases and at J to 6 bases, leaving 10 bases not matched to a gene.

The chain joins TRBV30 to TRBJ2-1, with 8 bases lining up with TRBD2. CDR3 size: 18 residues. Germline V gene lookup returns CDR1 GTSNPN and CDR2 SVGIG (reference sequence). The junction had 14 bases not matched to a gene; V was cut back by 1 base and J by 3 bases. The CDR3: CAWSGQEESSGYYNEQFF. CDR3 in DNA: TGTGCCTGGAGTGGGCAGGAGGAATCTAGCGGGTACTACAATGAGCAGTTCTTC.

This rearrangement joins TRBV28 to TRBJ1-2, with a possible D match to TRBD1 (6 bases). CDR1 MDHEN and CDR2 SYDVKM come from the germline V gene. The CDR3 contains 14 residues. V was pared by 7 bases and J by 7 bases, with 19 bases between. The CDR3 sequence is CASKEPNRDAGYTF. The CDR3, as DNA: TGTGCCAGCAAAGAACCCAACAGGGATGCTGGCTACACCTTC.

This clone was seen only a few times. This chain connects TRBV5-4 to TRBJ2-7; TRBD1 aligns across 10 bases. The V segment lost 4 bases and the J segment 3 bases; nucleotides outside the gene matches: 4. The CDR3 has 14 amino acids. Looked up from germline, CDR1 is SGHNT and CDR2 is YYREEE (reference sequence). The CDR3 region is CASSGGQGYYEQYF. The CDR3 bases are TGTGCCAGCAGCGGGGGACAGGGGTACTACGAGCAGTACTTC.

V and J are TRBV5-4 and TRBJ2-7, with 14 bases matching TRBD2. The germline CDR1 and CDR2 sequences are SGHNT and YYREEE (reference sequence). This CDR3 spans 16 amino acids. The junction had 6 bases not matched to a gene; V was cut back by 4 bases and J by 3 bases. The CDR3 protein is CASSPGTSGGGYEQYF. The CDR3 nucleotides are TGTGCCAGCAGCCCTGGGACTAGCGGGGGCGGCTACGAGCAGTACTTC.

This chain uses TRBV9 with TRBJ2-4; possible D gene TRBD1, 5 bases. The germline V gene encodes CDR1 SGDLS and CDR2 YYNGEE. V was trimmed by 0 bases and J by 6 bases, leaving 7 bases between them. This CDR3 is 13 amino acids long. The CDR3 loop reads CASSVEGINIQYF. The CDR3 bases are TGTGCCAGCAGCGTAGAGGGGATAAACATTCAGTACTTC. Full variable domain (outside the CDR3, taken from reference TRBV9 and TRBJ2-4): DSGVTQTPKHLITATGQRVTLRCSPRSGDLSVYWYQQSLDQGLQFLIQYYNGEERAKGNILERFSAQQFPDLHSELNLSSLELGDSALYFCASSVEGINIQYFGAGTRLSVL.

The CDR3 loop reads CASSHDLNYGYTF. The CDR3 region has the DNA TGTGCCAGCAGTCACGACTTAAACTATGGCTACACCTTC. The genes are TRBV6-5 and TRBJ1-2; D not resolved. V gave up 5 bases and J gave up 2 bases, with 9 bases separating them. Germline V gives CDR1 MNHEY, CDR2 SVGAGI. The CDR3 totals 13 residues.

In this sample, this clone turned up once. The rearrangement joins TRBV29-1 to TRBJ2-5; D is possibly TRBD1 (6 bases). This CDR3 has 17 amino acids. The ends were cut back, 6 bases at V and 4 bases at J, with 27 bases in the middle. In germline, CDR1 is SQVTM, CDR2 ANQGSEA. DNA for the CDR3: TGCAGCGTCCCCGCCCCCCAAACAGGGCCCAAGGGAGAGACCCAGTACTTC. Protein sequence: CSVPAPQTGPKGETQYF.

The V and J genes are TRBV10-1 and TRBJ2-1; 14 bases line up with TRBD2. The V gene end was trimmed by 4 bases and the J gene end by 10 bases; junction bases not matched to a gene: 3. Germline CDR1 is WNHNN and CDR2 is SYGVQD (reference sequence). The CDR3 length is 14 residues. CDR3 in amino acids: CASSGTSGGNEQFF. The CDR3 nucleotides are TGCGCCAGCAGTGGGACTAGCGGGGGGAACGAGCAGTTCTTC.

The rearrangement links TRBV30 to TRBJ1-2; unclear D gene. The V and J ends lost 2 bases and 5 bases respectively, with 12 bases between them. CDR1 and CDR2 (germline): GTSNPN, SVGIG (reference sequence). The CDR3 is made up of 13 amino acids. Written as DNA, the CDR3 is TGTGCCTGGAGTTGGCAGGAGGCGTATGGCTACACCTTC. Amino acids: CAWSWQEAYGYTF.

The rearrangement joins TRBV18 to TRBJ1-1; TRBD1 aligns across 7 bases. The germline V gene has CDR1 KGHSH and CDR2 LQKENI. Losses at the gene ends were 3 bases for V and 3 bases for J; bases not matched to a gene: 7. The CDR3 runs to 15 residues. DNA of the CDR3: TGTGCCAGCTCACCCATAACAGGGGTCTACACTGAAGCTTTCTTT. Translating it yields CASSPITGVYTEAFF.

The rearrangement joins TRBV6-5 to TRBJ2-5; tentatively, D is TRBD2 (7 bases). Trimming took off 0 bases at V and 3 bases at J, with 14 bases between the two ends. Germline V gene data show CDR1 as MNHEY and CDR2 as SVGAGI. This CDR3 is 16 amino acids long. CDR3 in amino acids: CASSYSPTGREETQYF. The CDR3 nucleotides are TGTGCCAGCAGTTACTCGCCTACAGGGAGGGAAGAGACCCAGTACTTC.

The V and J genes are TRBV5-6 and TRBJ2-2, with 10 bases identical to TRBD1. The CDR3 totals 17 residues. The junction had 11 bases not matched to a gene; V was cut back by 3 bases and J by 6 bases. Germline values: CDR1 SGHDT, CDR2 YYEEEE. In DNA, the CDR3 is TGTGCCAGCAGCTCCAACCTCGGGACAGGGGTAGCCGGGGAGCTGTTTTTT. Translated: CASSSNLGTGVAGELFF. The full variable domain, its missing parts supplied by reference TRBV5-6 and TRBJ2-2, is DAGVTQSPTHLIKTRGQQVTLRCSPKSGHDTVSWYQQALGQGPQFIFQYYEEEERQRGNFPDRFSGHQFPNYSSELNVNALLLGDSALYLCASSSNLGTGVAGELFFGEGSRLTVL.

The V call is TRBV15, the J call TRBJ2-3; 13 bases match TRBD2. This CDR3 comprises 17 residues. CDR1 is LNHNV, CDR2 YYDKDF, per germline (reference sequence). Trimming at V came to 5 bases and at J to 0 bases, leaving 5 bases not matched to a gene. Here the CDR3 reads CATSPGLAGLSTDTQYF. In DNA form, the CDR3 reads TGTGCCACCAGCCCGGGACTAGCGGGACTAAGCACAGATACGCAGTATTTT. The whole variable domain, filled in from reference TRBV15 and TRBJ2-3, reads DAMVIQNPRYQVTQFGKPVTLSCSQTLNHNVMYWYQQKSSQAPKLLFHYYDKDFNNEADTPDNFQSRRPNTSFCFLDIRSPGLGDTAMYLCATSPGLAGLSTDTQYFGPGTRLTVL.

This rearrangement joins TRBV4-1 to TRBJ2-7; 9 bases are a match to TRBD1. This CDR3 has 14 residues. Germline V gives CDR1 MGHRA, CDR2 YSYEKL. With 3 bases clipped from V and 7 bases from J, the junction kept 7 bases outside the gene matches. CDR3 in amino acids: CASSQVGQGQEQYF. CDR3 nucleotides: TGCGCCAGCAGCCAGGTGGGACAGGGACAAGAGCAGTACTTC.

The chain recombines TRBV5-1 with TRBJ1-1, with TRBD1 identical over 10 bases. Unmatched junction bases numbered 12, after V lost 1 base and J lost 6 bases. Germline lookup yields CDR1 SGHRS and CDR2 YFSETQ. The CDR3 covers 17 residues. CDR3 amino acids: CASSLLGTGALQAEAFF. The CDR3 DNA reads TGCGCCAGCAGCTTGTTGGGGACAGGGGCTCTACAGGCTGAAGCTTTCTTT.

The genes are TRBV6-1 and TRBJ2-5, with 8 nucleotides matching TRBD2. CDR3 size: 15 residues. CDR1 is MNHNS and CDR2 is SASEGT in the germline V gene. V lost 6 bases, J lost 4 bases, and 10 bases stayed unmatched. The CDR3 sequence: CASRGSVAGGETQYF. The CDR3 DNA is TGTGCCAGCAGGGGGTCGGTTGCGGGAGGAGAGACCCAGTACTTC.

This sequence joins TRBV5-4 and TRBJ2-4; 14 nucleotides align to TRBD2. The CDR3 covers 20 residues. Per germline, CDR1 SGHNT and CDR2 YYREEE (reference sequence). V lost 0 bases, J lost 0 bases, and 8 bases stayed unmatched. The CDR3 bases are TGTGCCAGCAGCTTGGGGACTAGCGGGGGGTTCCCCCTAGCCAAAAACATTCAGTACTTC. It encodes CASSLGTSGGFPLAKNIQYF.

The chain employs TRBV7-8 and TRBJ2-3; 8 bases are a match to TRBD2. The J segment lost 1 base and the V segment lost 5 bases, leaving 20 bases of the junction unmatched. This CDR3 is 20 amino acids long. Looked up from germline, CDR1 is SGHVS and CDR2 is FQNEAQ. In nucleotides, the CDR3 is TGTGCCAGCAGCACCTTTTCCCGACTAGCGACAGAATTAGGCACAGATACGCAGTATTTT. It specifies CASSTFSRLATELGTDTQYF.

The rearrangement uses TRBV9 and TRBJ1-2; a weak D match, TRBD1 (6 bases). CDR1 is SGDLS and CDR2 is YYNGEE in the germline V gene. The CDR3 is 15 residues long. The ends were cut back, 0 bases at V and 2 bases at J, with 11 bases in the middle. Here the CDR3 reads CASSVEAGANYGYTF. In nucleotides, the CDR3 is TGTGCCAGCAGCGTAGAGGCGGGGGCCAACTATGGCTACACCTTC.

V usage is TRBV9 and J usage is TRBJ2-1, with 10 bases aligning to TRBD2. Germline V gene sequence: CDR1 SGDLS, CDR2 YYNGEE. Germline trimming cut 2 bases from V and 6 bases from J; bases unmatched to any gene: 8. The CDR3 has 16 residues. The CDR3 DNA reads TGTGCCAGCAGCGTGATTGGCCTAGCGGGAGCCAATGAGCAGTTCTTC. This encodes CASSVIGLAGANEQFF. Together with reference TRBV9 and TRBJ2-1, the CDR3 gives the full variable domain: DSGVTQTPKHLITATGQRVTLRCSPRSGDLSVYWYQQSLDQGLQFLIQYYNGEERAKGNILERFSAQQFPDLHSELNLSSLELGDSALYFCASSVIGLAGANEQFFGPGTRLTVL.

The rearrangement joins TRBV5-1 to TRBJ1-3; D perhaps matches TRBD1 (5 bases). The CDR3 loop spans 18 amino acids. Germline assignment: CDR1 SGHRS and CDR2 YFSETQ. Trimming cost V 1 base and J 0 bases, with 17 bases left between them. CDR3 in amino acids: CASSLYSGGASSGNTIYF. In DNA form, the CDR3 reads TGCGCCAGCAGCTTGTATAGTGGTGGGGCGTCCTCTGGAAACACCATATATTTT.

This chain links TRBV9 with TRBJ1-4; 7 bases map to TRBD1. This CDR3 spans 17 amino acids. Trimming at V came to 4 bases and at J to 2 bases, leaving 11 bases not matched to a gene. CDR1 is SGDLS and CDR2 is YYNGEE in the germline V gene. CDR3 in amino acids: CASSPRQGPGTNEKLFF. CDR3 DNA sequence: TGTGCCAGCAGCCCAAGACAGGGACCAGGCACTAATGAAAAACTGTTTTTT.

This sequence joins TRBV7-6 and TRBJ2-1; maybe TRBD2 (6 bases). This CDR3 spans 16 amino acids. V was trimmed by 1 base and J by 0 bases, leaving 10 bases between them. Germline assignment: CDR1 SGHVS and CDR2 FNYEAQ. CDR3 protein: CASSLGRESSYNEQFF. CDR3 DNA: TGTGCCAGCAGCTTAGGGCGGGAAAGCTCCTACAATGAGCAGTTCTTC.

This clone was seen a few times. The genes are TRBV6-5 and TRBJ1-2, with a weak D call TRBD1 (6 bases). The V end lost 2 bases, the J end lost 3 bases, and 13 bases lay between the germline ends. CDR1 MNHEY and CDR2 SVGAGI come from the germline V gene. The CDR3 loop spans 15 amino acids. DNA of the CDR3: TGTGCCAGCAGTTACGGACAGAGGATTGACTATGGCTACACCTTC. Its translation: CASSYGQRIDYGYTF.

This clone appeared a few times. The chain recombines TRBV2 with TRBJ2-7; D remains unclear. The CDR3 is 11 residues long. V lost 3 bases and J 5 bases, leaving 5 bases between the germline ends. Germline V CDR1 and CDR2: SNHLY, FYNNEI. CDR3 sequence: CASSDSDEQYF. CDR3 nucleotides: TGTGCCAGCAGTGATTCCGACGAGCAGTACTTC.

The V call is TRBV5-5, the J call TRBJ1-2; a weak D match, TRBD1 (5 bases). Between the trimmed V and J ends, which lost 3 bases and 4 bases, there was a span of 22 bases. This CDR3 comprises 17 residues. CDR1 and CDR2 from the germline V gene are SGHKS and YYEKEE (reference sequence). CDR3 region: CASSYSLRGEETYGYTF. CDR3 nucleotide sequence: TGTGCCAGCAGCTACTCCCTTCGGGGGGAGGAGACCTATGGCTACACCTTC.

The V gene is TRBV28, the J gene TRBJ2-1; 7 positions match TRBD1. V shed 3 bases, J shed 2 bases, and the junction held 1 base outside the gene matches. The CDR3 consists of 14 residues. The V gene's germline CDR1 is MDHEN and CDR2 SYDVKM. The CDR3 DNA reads TGTGCCAGCAGTTTTAGGGGGCCCTACAATGAGCAGTTCTTC. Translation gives CASSFRGPYNEQFF.

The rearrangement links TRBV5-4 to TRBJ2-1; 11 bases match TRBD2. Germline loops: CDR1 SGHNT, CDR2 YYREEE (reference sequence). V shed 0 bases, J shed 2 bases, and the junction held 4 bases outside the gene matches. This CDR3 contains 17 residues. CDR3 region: CASSLAKLAGAYNEQFF. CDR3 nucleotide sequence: TGTGCCAGCAGCTTGGCCAAACTAGCGGGAGCCTACAATGAGCAGTTCTTC.